Following are 15 T cell receptor beta chains from one sample sequenced in a study of cytomegalovirus exposure and HLA in healthy donors. Primers included in the PCR were 60 Vbeta and 13 Jbeta primers. Repertoires were generated with immunoSEQ multiplex PCR, while TCRdb's copy carries only in-frame clones and drops some. This table has about 130,000 clones, 73% appearing once. Sequenced material: PBMCs. These receptors came from a man in his sixties in good health and CMV-seropositive.

This sequence joins TRBV5-1 and TRBJ1-5; TRBD1 is a possible D gene (6 bases). Germline V gene data show CDR1 as SGHRS and CDR2 as YFSETQ. V lost 4 bases, J lost 5 bases, and 13 bases lay in between. The CDR3 has 14 amino acids. CDR3 nucleotide sequence: TGCGCCAGCAGCACACAGGGTCTCGATCAGCCCCAGCATTTT. Amino acids: CASSTQGLDQPQHF.

This chain connects TRBV2 to TRBJ2-7, with D unclear. This CDR3 is built from 13 residues. Germline CDR1 and CDR2: SNHLY and FYNNEI. V was cut by 3 bases and J by 3 bases, with 9 bases left in between. CDR3 in amino acids: CASSDPSLYEQYF. The CDR3, as DNA: TGTGCCAGCAGTGATCCCTCTCTCTACGAGCAGTACTTC.

V usage is TRBV2 and J usage is TRBJ2-7, with 9 positions matching TRBD1. With 8 bases clipped from V and 3 bases from J, the junction kept 8 bases outside the gene matches. The CDR3 runs to 14 residues. CDR1 is SNHLY and CDR2 is FYNNEI in the germline V gene. In DNA form, the CDR3 reads TGTGCCAGCGGGGAAGGGACAGGGTACTACGAGCAGTACTTC. It yields the protein CASGEGTGYYEQYF.

The chain combines TRBV5-6 with TRBJ2-7, with 9 bases fitting TRBD1. CDR1 is SGHDT, CDR2 YYEEEE, per germline. CDR3 length equals 14 residues. V dropped 4 bases and J dropped 11; count of bases not matched to a gene: 13. The CDR3 sequence is CASSGRGQGREEYF. In nucleotides, the CDR3 is TGTGCCAGCAGCGGCCGGGGACAGGGCCGAGAGGAGTACTTC. Filled out from reference TRBV5-6 and TRBJ2-7, the complete variable domain reads DAGVTQSPTHLIKTRGQQVTLRCSPKSGHDTVSWYQQALGQGPQFIFQYYEEEERQRGNFPDRFSGHQFPNYSSELNVNALLLGDSALYLCASSGRGQGREEYFGPGTRLTVT.

The rearrangement uses TRBV5-6 and TRBJ2-2; D call uncertain. CDR1 SGHDT and CDR2 YYEEEE come from the germline V gene. V lost 5 bases and J lost 6, with 20 bases in between. The CDR3 extends over 16 amino acids. The CDR3 reads CASSSWVDSRAGELFF. The CDR3 region has the DNA TGTGCCAGCAGTTCCTGGGTAGACTCCCGGGCCGGGGAGCTGTTTTTT.

CDR3: CASSFYGGAHEQYF. The CDR3 DNA reads TGCGCCAGCAGCTTCTATGGGGGGGCCCACGAGCAGTACTTC. The chain employs TRBV5-1 and TRBJ2-7, with D maybe TRBD2 (7 bases). The CDR3 contains 14 residues. Per the germline V gene, CDR1 is SGHRS and CDR2 is YFSETQ. The V end lost 2 bases, the J end lost 5 bases, and 14 bases lay between the germline ends. Variable domain in full (rest from reference TRBV5-1 and TRBJ2-7): KAGVTQTPRYLIKTRGQQVTLSCSPISGHRSVSWYQQTPGQGLQFLFEYFSETQRNKGNFPGRFSGRQFSNSRSEMNVSTLELGDSALYLCASSFYGGAHEQYFGPGTRLTVT.

This clone was observed a single time. The CDR3, as DNA: TGTGCCAGCACCAACCCCGGGACAGCCTACAATGAGCAGTTCTTC. Its protein product is CASTNPGTAYNEQFF. This chain connects TRBV28 to TRBJ2-1, with 7 bases matching TRBD1. V lost 7 bases to trimming and J lost 2 bases; unmatched junction nucleotides: 8. Germline CDR1 is MDHEN and CDR2 is SYDVKM. The CDR3 is 15 amino acids. Filled out from reference TRBV28 and TRBJ2-1, the complete variable domain reads DVKVTQSSRYLVKRTGEKVFLECVQDMDHENMFWYRQDPGLGLRLIYFSYDVKMKEKGDIPEGYSVSREKKERFSLILESASTNQTSMYLCASTNPGTAYNEQFFGPGTRLTVL.

The chain is built from TRBV2 and TRBJ1-1, with D hard to call. V was trimmed by 9 bases and J by 8 bases, leaving 16 bases between them. The germline V gene encodes CDR1 SNHLY and CDR2 FYNNEI. CDR3 length equals 12 residues. CDR3 amino acids: CARKDQTTEAFF. The DNA of the CDR3 is TGTGCCAGGAAAGACCAGACAACCGAAGCTTTCTTT.

The table lists this clone with a count of one. The chain links TRBV2 to TRBJ2-7; 10 positions match TRBD2. The CDR3 extends over 15 amino acids. V was pared by 6 bases and J by 2 bases, with 7 bases of the junction left unmatched. Germline lookup yields CDR1 SNHLY and CDR2 FYNNEI. The CDR3 bases are TGTGCCAGCAGCGCCGACAGCGGGGGGGCCTACGAGCAGTACTTC. Translation: CASSADSGGAYEQYF.

The chain links TRBV15 to TRBJ2-3, with TRBD2 matching 15 bases. Germline V gene sequence: CDR1 LNHNV, CDR2 YYDKDF (reference sequence). With V trimmed by 0 bases and J by 2 bases, 9 bases remained unmatched. This CDR3 is built from 20 residues. CDR3: CATSREGTSGGPRFTDTQYF. For the CDR3, the DNA is TGTGCCACCAGCAGAGAGGGGACTAGCGGGGGGCCACGCTTCACAGATACGCAGTATTTT.

The rearrangement joins TRBV7-9 to TRBJ1-1, with a possible D match to TRBD1 (5 bases). The V gene's germline CDR1 is SEHNR and CDR2 FQNEAQ (reference sequence). This CDR3 has 14 amino acids. V was pared by 2 bases and J by 3 bases, with 10 bases between. The CDR3 loop reads CASSLMSGYTEAFF. The CDR3 nucleotides are TGTGCCAGCAGCTTAATGTCAGGGTACACTGAAGCTTTCTTT.

This clone was seen more than once but under ten times. The chain recombines TRBV6-6 with TRBJ1-1; the D gene is possibly TRBD1 (6 bases). Germline CDR1 and CDR2: MNHNY and SVGAGI (reference sequence). V lost 5 bases to trimming and J lost 5 bases, with 18 bases between them. This CDR3 has 15 residues. In DNA form, the CDR3 reads TGTGCCAGCAGTAATAAGGGGGGGACCTGGACTGAAGCTTTCTTT. Its translation is CASSNKGGTWTEAFF.

This clone was recorded a few times. At the DNA level, this CDR3 is encoded by other sequences in the same sample as well. The V call is TRBV5-4, the J call TRBJ1-2; 7 bases map to TRBD1. V gave up 0 bases and J gave up 3 bases; unmatched junction bases: 2. Germline assignment: CDR1 SGHNT and CDR2 YYREEE (reference sequence). The CDR3 contains 14 residues. CDR3 in amino acids: CASSLGDRDYGYTF. The CDR3 bases are TGTGCCAGCAGCTTGGGTGACAGGGACTATGGCTACACCTTC.

J is TRBJ1-5 and V is TRBV4-1, with 8 bases identical to TRBD1. Per the germline V gene, CDR1 is MGHRA and CDR2 is YSYEKL. The CDR3 contains 15 residues. V shed 4 bases and J 4 bases; nucleotides not matched to a gene: 6. CDR3 residues: CASSRGQGGNQPQHF. In DNA form, the CDR3 reads TGCGCCAGCAGCCGTGGACAGGGAGGGAATCAGCCCCAGCATTTT.

This clone has just a few counts. The chain combines TRBV30 with TRBJ2-6; no definite D call. The CDR3 has 14 amino acids. CDR1 is GTSNPN and CDR2 is SVGIG in the germline V gene (reference sequence). V was shortened by 5 bases and J by 2 bases, with 10 bases between the two germline ends. The CDR3 loop reads CAWRPGAGANVLTF. The CDR3 coding sequence is TGTGCCTGGCGTCCAGGTGCTGGGGCCAACGTCCTGACTTTC. Based on the CDR3 plus reference TRBV30 and TRBJ2-6, the full variable domain is SQTIHQWPATLVQPVGSPLSLECTVEGTSNPNLYWYRQAAGRGLQLLFYSVGIGQISSEVPQNLSASRPQDRQFILSSKKLLLSDSGFYLCAWRPGAGANVLTFGAGSRLTVL.